The 30 T cell receptor beta chains reported below all come from one sample, sequenced in a study of blood T cell repertoires in COVID-19. Produced via immunoSEQ multiplex PCR; TCRdb's table is partial and in-frame only. The sample lists roughly 88,000 clones; 70% to 90% were seen once. Sequencing was carried out using peripheral blood. The receptor set was obtained from a woman aged 80 or older with acute or convalescent COVID-19.

This clone turned up a few times. The CDR3 DNA is TGTGCCAGCAGCCCGAGGGTGCAGAACCTCCTCCACTTT. It specifies CASSPRVQNLLHF. The V gene is TRBV27, the J gene TRBJ1-6; no definite D call. V lost 6 bases and J 15 bases, leaving 18 bases between the germline ends. The germline gives CDR1 MNHEY, CDR2 SMNVEV (reference sequence). The CDR3 runs 13 residues.

The chain couples TRBV28 to TRBJ1-2; 8 bases are shared with TRBD1. This CDR3 is 15 amino acids long. V lost 6 bases to trimming and J lost 4 bases; unmatched junction nucleotides: 10. Germline loops: CDR1 MDHEN, CDR2 SYDVKM. This CDR3 reads CASRQEGQGIYGYTF. The CDR3 DNA follows: TGTGCCAGCAGGCAAGAAGGACAGGGAATCTATGGCTACACCTTC.

V usage is TRBV2 and J usage is TRBJ1-4, with TRBD1 as a possible D gene (5 bases). Germline CDR1 and CDR2: SNHLY and FYNNEI. CDR3 length equals 13 residues. V shed 6 bases and J shed 11 bases, with 16 bases lying between them. The CDR3 coding sequence is TGTGCCAGCAGGCCGGGGCTTGGGGGGAAACTGTTTTTT. It is translated as CASRPGLGGKLFF.

The J gene is TRBJ2-7, the V gene TRBV7-6, with 8 bases fitting TRBD2. The ends lost 5 bases at V and 3 bases at J; junction bases unmatched: 9. Germline-derived CDR1 and CDR2 are SGHVS and FNYEAQ. The CDR3 loop spans 15 amino acids. In nucleotides, the CDR3 is TGTGCCAGCAGCCCCGAGGTAGCGGGGTTCTACGAGCAGTACTTC. Protein: CASSPEVAGFYEQYF.

The CDR3 spells CASSAGLADYEQYF. The CDR3 nucleotides are TGCGCCAGCAGTGCAGGACTAGCTGACTACGAGCAGTACTTC. The chain is built from TRBV10-2 and TRBJ2-7; 8 bases line up with TRBD2. The V gene end was trimmed by 4 bases and the J gene end by 3 bases; junction bases not matched to a gene: 5. The CDR3 runs 14 residues. Germline values: CDR1 WSHSY, CDR2 SAAADI.

This chain links TRBV2 with TRBJ1-2; D call uncertain. CDR3 length: 13 residues. Trimming stripped 5 bases from V and 3 bases from J, with 10 bases between. CDR1 and CDR2 (germline): SNHLY, FYNNEI. Here the CDR3 DNA reads TGTGCCAGCAGTTCCAGACAAGACTATGGCTACACCTTC. Its protein is CASSSRQDYGYTF. Drawing the rest from reference TRBV2 and TRBJ1-2, the complete variable domain is EPEVTQTPSHQVTQMGQEVILRCVPISNHLYFYWYRQILGQKVEFLVSFYNNEISEKSEIFDDQFSVERPDGSNFTLKIRSTKLEDSAMYFCASSSRQDYGYTFGSGTRLTVV.

The chain couples TRBV5-6 to TRBJ1-2; 10 bases line up with TRBD1. Germline V gene data show CDR1 as SGHDT and CDR2 as YYEEEE. Losses at the gene ends were 4 bases for V and 5 bases for J; bases not matched to a gene: 8. This CDR3 has 15 residues. As DNA, the CDR3 is TGTGCCAGCAGCACTTCCGGGACAGGGGTTTATGGCTACACCTTC. It translates to CASSTSGTGVYGYTF.

The chain is built from TRBV19 and TRBJ2-5; D perhaps matches TRBD2 (6 bases). Trimming took 3 bases from V and 2 from J, leaving 13 bases between them. The CDR3 totals 15 residues. Germline V gives CDR1 LNHDA, CDR2 SQIVND (reference sequence). This CDR3 is CASSIAAGWQETQYF. CDR3 sequence (DNA): TGTGCCAGTAGTATTGCCGCGGGGTGGCAAGAGACCCAGTACTTC.

The chain recombines TRBV11-3 with TRBJ1-1; the D gene is possibly TRBD1 (5 bases). Trimming removed 5 bases from V and 4 bases from J, with 17 bases in between. The length of the CDR3 is 15 residues. Per germline, CDR1 SGHNT and CDR2 YENEEA. CDR3 amino acids: CASSPRDGGSTEAFF. The CDR3 region has the DNA TGTGCCAGCAGCCCCCGGGACGGGGGTAGCACTGAAGCTTTCTTT.

The chain has TRBV29-1 and TRBJ2-4; D may be TRBD2 (6 bases). The V and J ends lost 4 bases and 7 bases respectively, with 8 bases between them. CDR1 is SQVTM and CDR2 is ANQGSEA in the germline V gene. The CDR3 extends over 11 amino acids. The CDR3 nucleotides read TGCAGCGTTGTGGAGGGGAACATTCAGTACTTC. Amino acid sequence: CSVVEGNIQYF. Using reference TRBV29-1 and TRBJ2-4 for the parts outside the CDR3, the full variable domain is SAVISQKPSRDICQRGTSLTIQCQVDSQVTMMFWYRQQPGQSLTLIATANQGSEATYESGFVIDKFPISRPNLTFSTLTVSNMSPEDSSIYLCSVVEGNIQYFGAGTRLSVL.

This clone was seen a handful of times. This chain joins TRBV25-1 and TRBJ2-7; TRBD1 might be the D (6 bases). The germline gives CDR1 MGHDK, CDR2 SYGVNS. V was shortened by 5 bases and J by 4 bases, with 15 bases between the two germline ends. The CDR3 totals 14 residues. The CDR3 coding sequence is TGTGCCAGCAGTTTGCAGGGGCTTGAGTACGAGCAGTACTTC. Protein: CASSLQGLEYEQYF.

The chain links TRBV29-1 to TRBJ2-2; 10 nucleotides align to TRBD2. This CDR3 is built from 14 residues. With V trimmed by 7 bases and J by 2 bases, 4 bases remained unmatched. Germline V gene data show CDR1 as SQVTM and CDR2 as ANQGSEA. This chain's CDR3 is CSGGTSANTGELFF. Here the CDR3 DNA reads TGCAGCGGTGGGACTAGCGCTAACACCGGGGAGCTGTTTTTT.

This sequence joins TRBV14 and TRBJ2-2; D gene uncertain. The CDR3 sequence is 13 residues long. CDR1 SGHDN and CDR2 FVKESK come from the germline V gene. Trimming removed 4 bases from V and 6 bases from J, with 9 bases in between. The CDR3 reads CASSLTIAGELFF. CDR3 nucleotide sequence: TGTGCCAGCAGCCTAACTATTGCCGGGGAGCTGTTTTTT. Full variable domain (outside the CDR3, taken from reference TRBV14 and TRBJ2-2): EAGVTQFPSHSVIEKGQTVTLRCDPISGHDNLYWYRRVMGKEIKFLLHFVKESKQDESGMPNNRFLAERTGGTYSTLKVQPAELEDSGVYFCASSLTIAGELFFGEGSRLTVL.

This clone has just one count. The J gene is TRBJ1-1, the V gene TRBV7-3; D is uncertain. Trimming took 3 bases from V and 0 from J, leaving 5 bases between them. Germline CDR1 reads SGHTA; CDR2 reads FQGTGA. The CDR3 totals 13 residues. The chain's CDR3 is CASSFTVNTEAFF. The CDR3 DNA reads TGTGCCAGCAGCTTTACGGTGAACACTGAAGCTTTCTTT.

This chain connects TRBV5-1 to TRBJ1-1, with 11 positions matching TRBD1. There are 18 residues in the CDR3. The J segment lost 4 bases and the V segment lost 0 bases, leaving 11 bases of the junction unmatched. In germline, CDR1 is SGHRS, CDR2 YFSETQ. The CDR3: CASSLAVGTGGFGTEAFF. Written as DNA, the CDR3 is TGCGCCAGCAGCTTGGCGGTAGGGACAGGGGGGTTCGGCACTGAAGCTTTCTTT.

V gene TRBV6-5 combines with J gene TRBJ2-1, with 8 bases fitting TRBD2. The germline V gene encodes CDR1 MNHEY and CDR2 SVGAGI. The CDR3 runs to 14 residues. The J segment lost 3 bases and the V segment lost 6 bases, leaving 4 bases of the junction unmatched. The CDR3 nucleotides are TGTGCCAGCAGACGGACTAGCCTCTACAATGAGCAGTTCTTC. Translation: CASRRTSLYNEQFF.

The rearrangement joins TRBV7-3 to TRBJ2-7; 9 bases agree with TRBD1. Trimming took 5 bases from V and 2 from J; bases not matched to a gene: 4. Germline CDR1 is SGHTA and CDR2 is FQGTGA. CDR3 length equals 14 residues. The CDR3 sequence is CASSPGTGTYEQYF. The CDR3 DNA follows: TGTGCCAGCAGCCCGGGGACAGGGACCTACGAGCAGTACTTC.

The rearrangement links TRBV19 to TRBJ1-5, with unresolved D. Germline V gives CDR1 LNHDA, CDR2 SQIVND (reference sequence). The V gene lost 6 bases and the J gene lost 5 bases, with 11 bases spanning the gap. This CDR3 contains 13 residues. The CDR3 DNA follows: TGTGCCAGTAGGTATGTCGTAGATCAGCCCCAGCATTTT. Residues: CASRYVVDQPQHF.

The rearrangement links TRBV28 to TRBJ2-7; 15 nucleotides agree with TRBD2. This CDR3 is 19 amino acids long. With V trimmed by 5 bases and J by 0 bases, 11 bases remained unmatched. CDR1 MDHEN and CDR2 SYDVKM come from the germline V gene. Here the CDR3 reads CASSPGTSGGLKSSYEQYF. As DNA, the CDR3 is TGTGCCAGCAGTCCTGGGACTAGCGGGGGGCTCAAAAGCTCCTACGAGCAGTACTTC.

The chain employs TRBV7-2 and TRBJ2-2; unclear D gene. The germline V gene encodes CDR1 SGHTA and CDR2 FQGNSA. Trimming took off 3 bases at V and 2 bases at J, with 10 bases between the two ends. The CDR3 has 15 amino acids. The CDR3 spells CASSFTLTNTGELFF. CDR3 coding DNA: TGTGCCAGCAGCTTTACACTAACAAACACCGGGGAGCTGTTTTTT. The variable domain in full, with the rest retrieved from reference TRBV7-2 and TRBJ2-2, is GAGVSQSPSNKVTEKGKDVELRCDPISGHTALYWYRQSLGQGLEFLIYFQGNSAPDKSGLPSDRFSAERTGGSVSTLTIQRTQQEDSAVYLCASSFTLTNTGELFFGEGSRLTVL.

This clone has just one count. The rearrangement links TRBV5-6 to TRBJ2-3; D possibly corresponds to TRBD2 (6 bases). V lost 1 base, J lost 2 bases, and 11 bases lay in between. This CDR3 contains 15 residues. CDR1 and CDR2 (germline): SGHDT, YYEEEE. CDR3 coding DNA: TGTGCCAGCAGCTTGATCGGGGGTAACACAGATACGCAGTATTTT. It translates to CASSLIGGNTDTQYF.

The chain uses TRBV6-2 or TRBV6-3 and TRBJ2-3; D gene uncertain. The CDR3 extends over 15 amino acids. CDR1 is MNHEY, CDR2 SVGEGT, per germline. With 1 base removed from V and 5 bases from J, the gap between germline ends came to 13 bases. The CDR3, as DNA: TGTGCCAGCAGTTACTTGTCATTAGTCGGAGATACGCAGTATTTT. It codes for CASSYLSLVGDTQYF.

The chain uses TRBV10-1 and TRBJ2-5; weak D call: TRBD2 (6 bases). This CDR3 contains 15 residues. Germline CDR1 is WNHNN and CDR2 is SYGVQD (reference sequence). The ends were cut back, 5 bases at V and 0 bases at J, with 13 bases in the middle. CDR3 nucleotides: TGCGCCAGCAGTAGGTTCGCGGGGAACCAAGAGACCCAGTACTTC. Amino acid sequence: CASSRFAGNQETQYF.

This chain connects TRBV3-1 (or the pseudogene TRBV3-2) to TRBJ2-5; TRBD1 aligns across 12 bases. J gave up 5 bases and V 1 base, and 8 bases lay outside the gene matches. CDR1 LGHDT and CDR2 YNNKEL come from the germline V gene (reference sequence). This CDR3 comprises 17 residues. CDR3 nucleotide sequence: TGTGCCAGCAGCCAAGGACAAGGGACAGGGGGCTGGGAGACCCAGTACTTC. This encodes CASSQGQGTGGWETQYF.

The chain recombines TRBV2 with TRBJ2-1; TRBD2 matches at 7 bases. With V trimmed by 6 bases and J by 7 bases, 12 bases remained unmatched. Germline CDR1 and CDR2: SNHLY and FYNNEI. The CDR3 sequence is 15 residues long. As DNA, the CDR3 is TGTGCCAGCAGGGGGGAGGGCCTAGCGTCGAATGAGCAGTTCTTC. Its translation: CASRGEGLASNEQFF.

This clone was detected once. The gene calls are TRBV7-2 and TRBJ1-1; D is perhaps TRBD1 (6 bases). V was cut by 3 bases and J by 6 bases, with 11 bases left in between. The CDR3 has 13 residues. The V gene's germline CDR1 is SGHTA and CDR2 FQGNSA. The CDR3 DNA is TGTGCCAGCAGCTTCAGGGGTGCGGCTGAAGCTTTCTTT. Residues: CASSFRGAAEAFF.

The chain's CDR3 is CASRDRQSNQPQHF. DNA of the CDR3: TGTGCCAGCAGGGATAGACAGAGCAATCAGCCCCAGCATTTT. The V call is TRBV6-5, the J call TRBJ1-5, with D tentatively TRBD1 (5 bases). CDR1 is MNHEY, CDR2 SVGAGI, per germline. V lost 6 bases, J lost 1 base, and 10 bases lay in between. The CDR3 loop spans 14 amino acids.

The rearrangement uses TRBV6-6 and TRBJ2-5, with D possibly being TRBD2 (7 bases). Trimming took 5 bases from V and 1 from J, leaving 23 bases between them. The CDR3 totals 18 residues. Germline values: CDR1 MNHNY, CDR2 SVGAGI (reference sequence). The chain's CDR3 is CASSHGEGGGMGQETQYF. CDR3 bases: TGTGCCAGCAGTCACGGGGAGGGAGGGGGAATGGGCCAAGAGACCCAGTACTTC.

V gene TRBV6-5 combines with J gene TRBJ2-5; D is perhaps TRBD1 (6 bases). There are 12 residues in the CDR3. V lost 7 bases to trimming and J lost 5 bases, with 11 bases between them. Looked up from germline, CDR1 is MNHEY and CDR2 is SVGAGI. CDR3 DNA: TGTGCCAGCACTTTAGGACAGGAGACCCAGTACTTC. It codes for CASTLGQETQYF.

V gene TRBV15 combines with J gene TRBJ1-6, with D tentatively TRBD1 (6 bases). CDR3 size: 15 residues. V lost 1 base and J lost 5, with 9 bases in between. Germline V CDR1 and CDR2: LNHNV, YYDKDF (reference sequence). CDR3 nucleotide sequence: TGTGCCACCAGCAGAGCAACAGGGAATAATTCACCCCTCCACTTT. It translates to CATSRATGNNSPLHF.